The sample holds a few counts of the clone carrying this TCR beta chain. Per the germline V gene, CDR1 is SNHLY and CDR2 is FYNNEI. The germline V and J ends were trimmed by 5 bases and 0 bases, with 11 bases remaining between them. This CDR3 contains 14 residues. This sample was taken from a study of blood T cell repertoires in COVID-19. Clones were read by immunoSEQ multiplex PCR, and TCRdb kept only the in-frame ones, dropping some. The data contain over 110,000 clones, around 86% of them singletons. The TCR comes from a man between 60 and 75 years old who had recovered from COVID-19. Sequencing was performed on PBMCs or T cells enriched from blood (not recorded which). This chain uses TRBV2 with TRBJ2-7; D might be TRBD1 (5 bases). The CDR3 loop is CASSPSGYSYEQYF. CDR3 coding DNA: TGTGCCAGCAGTCCCTCAGGGTACTCCTACGAGCAGTACTTC.